A selection of T cell receptor beta chains follows, all from one sample in a study of long-term antiretroviral therapy in people with HIV. The repertoire was sequenced with immunoSEQ multiplex PCR; TCRdb's copy has only in-frame clones and lacks some. The table has nearly 20,000 clones, 80% seen once; the top ten hold about 10%. The input for sequencing was unsorted PBMCs, taken 0.2 years after starting antiretroviral therapy. The receptor set was obtained from a woman aged 40 to 55 with HIV. CDR3s include the opening cysteine and the closing phenylalanine or tryptophan. D genes are given only for firm matches. Clone size is given for some rows only: seen once, a few or many times, or a class if the clone is expanded.

j_call,v_call,clone_size,d_call,cdr3_aa,cdr3_nt
TRBJ2-2,TRBV29-1,NA,NA,CSVQGGIGELFF,TGCAGCGTTCAGGGGGGGATCGGGGAGCTGTTTTTT
TRBJ2-1,TRBV29-1,NA,TRBD2,CSVEGTSGRYNEQFF,TGCAGCGTTGAAGGGACTAGCGGCCGTTACAATGAGCAGTTCTTC
TRBJ1-1,TRBV9,NA,TRBD1,CASSGQQGMNTEAFF,TGTGCCAGCAGCGGCCAACAGGGGATGAACACTGAAGCTTTCTTT
TRBJ1-2,TRBV6-5,NA,TRBD1,CASSYGGTEGYTF,TGTGCCAGCAGTTACGGCGGGACAGAAGGCTACACCTTC
TRBJ1-2,TRBV5-1,once,NA,CASSLAGQANYGYTF,TGCGCCAGCAGCTTGGCCGGGCAAGCTAACTATGGCTACACCTTC
TRBJ2-1,TRBV10-3,NA,NA,CAISETWRDEQFF,TGTGCCATCAGTGAGACCTGGAGGGATGAGCAGTTCTTC
TRBJ1-5,TRBV7-2,NA,NA,CASSLGGLSNQPQHF,TGTGCCAGCAGCTTAGGAGGGCTTAGCAATCAGCCCCAGCATTTT
TRBJ2-3,TRBV4-2,once,NA,CASSRMAGDTQYF,TGTGCCAGCAGCCGGATGGCTGGGGATACGCAGTATTTT
TRBJ2-7,TRBV29-1,few,TRBD1,CSAKGQGGEQYF,TGCAGCGCCAAAGGACAGGGAGGCGAGCAGTACTTC
TRBJ1-5,TRBV5-8,NA,TRBD1,CASNWDRSYNQPQHF,TGTGCCAGCAATTGGGACAGATCCTACAATCAGCCCCAGCATTTT
TRBJ1-5,TRBV2,NA,NA,CASSVQGQPQHF,TGTGCCAGCAGTGTTCAGGGGCAGCCCCAGCATTTT
TRBJ2-7,TRBV28,once,TRBD2,CASRGGTSGIREQYF,TGTGCCAGCAGAGGGGGGACTAGCGGGATTCGCGAGCAGTACTTC
TRBJ2-7,TRBV7-9,NA,NA,CASSSGREIAYEQYF,TGTGCCAGCAGCTCGGGGAGAGAGATTGCCTACGAGCAGTACTTC
TRBJ2-7,TRBV7-9,NA,NA,CASSSEYEQYF,TGTGCCAGCAGCTCTGAATACGAGCAGTACTTC
TRBJ2-7,TRBV11-2,NA,NA,CASSSTPLDYEQYF,TGTGCCAGCAGCTCAACCCCGCTAGACTACGAGCAGTACTTC
TRBJ1-2,TRBV7-9,NA,TRBD1,CASSLEPGQGASYGYTF,TGTGCCAGCAGCTTAGAACCGGGACAGGGGGCGAGCTATGGCTACACCTTC
TRBJ2-7,TRBV30,NA,TRBD2,CAWSVIWGGEQYF,TGTGCCTGGAGTGTAATCTGGGGGGGCGAGCAGTACTTC
TRBJ2-3,TRBV29-1,NA,TRBD2,CSVGTSGSRDTQYF,TGCAGCGTCGGGACTAGCGGGAGTAGAGATACGCAGTATTTT
TRBJ2-3,TRBV7-9,once,TRBD2,CASLNSGRTDTQYF,TGTGCCAGCCTCAATAGCGGGCGCACAGATACGCAGTATTTT
TRBJ2-2,TRBV23-1,few,NA,CASSQEGESDTGELFF,TGCGCCAGCAGTCAGGAGGGGGAATCGGACACCGGGGAGCTGTTTTTT
TRBJ1-5,TRBV11-2,NA,NA,CASSLMGGTTQPQHF,TGTGCCAGCAGCCTAATGGGGGGGACGACGCAGCCCCAGCATTTT